This is a list of T cell receptor beta chains from one sample in a study of tumor-infiltrating lymphocytes in localized non-small cell lung cancer. Assay used: immunoSEQ multiplex PCR; TCRdb lists only in-frame clones, some missing. The sample holds about 9,500 clones, about two thirds seen once. The sample comprised lung tumor tissue. The origin of the receptors is a human donor with non-small cell lung cancer. Both conserved end residues are part of each CDR3. The order of the fields is clone size, D gene, V gene, J gene, CDR3 DNA, CDR3 protein. A D gene is named only where the DNA matches it firmly. Not every row has a clone size; where given, it reads once, few, many or a size class.

size: -
D: -
V: TRBV7-3
J: TRBJ2-1
DNA: TGTGCCAGCAGCTTAACGTTAGGGCTAGCCAATGAGCAGTTCTTC
CDR3: CASSLTLGLANEQFF

size: -
D: TRBD2
V: TRBV10-3
J: TRBJ2-1
DNA: TGTGCCACGCGGACTAGCGGGATAACGAATGAGCAGTTCTTC
CDR3: CATRTSGITNEQFF

size: once
D: TRBD2
V: TRBV5-1
J: TRBJ2-7
DNA: TGCGCCAGCAGCTTGTTAGGACTAGCGGGAGGGCCGGGGGAGCAGTACTTC
CDR3: CASSLLGLAGGPGEQYF

size: -
D: -
V: TRBV5-6
J: TRBJ1-1
DNA: TGTGCCAGCAGCTTGGGAGTTGGGGGATCTGAAGCTTTCTTT
CDR3: CASSLGVGGSEAFF

size: -
D: TRBD1
V: TRBV5-1
J: TRBJ1-1
DNA: TGCGCCAGCAGAACCTACTCAGGGGGGGCCCGTGAAGCTTTCTTT
CDR3: CASRTYSGGAREAFF

size: -
D: -
V: TRBV11-3
J: TRBJ2-1
DNA: TGTGCCAGCAGCTTAGAGGGAAGACGGTCGGATGAGCAGTTCTTC
CDR3: CASSLEGRRSDEQFF

size: few
D: TRBD1
V: TRBV14
J: TRBJ2-7
DNA: TGTGCCAGCAGCCAGGATTACCGGGACAGGGGATTCTTCCTCTACGAGCAGTACTTC
CDR3: CASSQDYRDRGFFLYEQYF

size: -
D: TRBD1
V: TRBV6-6
J: TRBJ1-2
DNA: TGTGCCAGCAGTCCCCGGGACAGGGGTACCTATGGCTACACCTTC
CDR3: CASSPRDRGTYGYTF

size: -
D: -
V: TRBV19
J: TRBJ2-7
DNA: TGTGCCAGTAGTTCCTCCAGGGGAACCTACGAGCAGTACTTC
CDR3: CASSSSRGTYEQYF

size: medium-sized
D: TRBD1
V: TRBV29-1
J: TRBJ1-1
DNA: TGCAGCGTTGAAAATACAGGGGGGACTGAAGCTTTCTTT
CDR3: CSVENTGGTEAFF

size: -
D: -
V: TRBV6-1
J: TRBJ2-7
DNA: TGTGCCAGCAGTGAGGGGGGATCGGAGGGTTACGAGCAGTACTTC
CDR3: CASSEGGSEGYEQYF

size: -
D: -
V: TRBV5-4
J: TRBJ2-1
DNA: TGTGCCAGCAGCTTGGCCGTCGGGAGCTCCTACAATGAGCAGTTCTTC
CDR3: CASSLAVGSSYNEQFF

size: -
D: TRBD1
V: TRBV5-6
J: TRBJ2-7
DNA: TGTGCCAGCAGCTGGAGCACGGGACAGGGGAAGCCTCACGAGCAGTACTTC
CDR3: CASSWSTGQGKPHEQYF

size: once
D: -
V: TRBV29-1
J: TRBJ2-7
DNA: TGCAGCGTTGTCGGACTGCTCTACGAGCAGTACTTC
CDR3: CSVVGLLYEQYF

size: -
D: -
V: TRBV28
J: TRBJ2-7
DNA: TGTGCCAGCAGCCCCCGGGGTCAGGGGTCCTACGAGCAGTACTTC
CDR3: CASSPRGQGSYEQYF

size: -
D: TRBD2
V: TRBV5-1
J: TRBJ2-7
DNA: TGCGCCAGCAGCGTAGGGACTAGCGGGATAGGGTACGAGCAGTACTTC
CDR3: CASSVGTSGIGYEQYF

size: -
D: TRBD2
V: TRBV5-1
J: TRBJ2-2
DNA: TGCGCCAGCAGGGGGGGGACTAGCGGGAATTGGAACACCGGGGAGCTGTTTTTT
CDR3: CASRGGTSGNWNTGELFF

size: -
D: -
V: TRBV7-2
J: TRBJ2-7
DNA: TGTGCCAGCAGCTTAGCAGGGCAGGGTTACGAGCAGTACTTC
CDR3: CASSLAGQGYEQYF

size: -
D: -
V: TRBV5-4
J: TRBJ1-1
DNA: TGTGCCAGCAGCCCCGGGACGCTTGGGACTGAAGCTTTCTTT
CDR3: CASSPGTLGTEAFF

size: once
D: TRBD1
V: TRBV5-1
J: TRBJ2-7
DNA: TGCGCCAGCAGCCCCCTGGACAGGGCCTACGAGCAGTACTTC
CDR3: CASSPLDRAYEQYF

size: medium-sized
D: -
V: TRBV27
J: TRBJ2-5
DNA: TGTGCCAGCACTCGAACAGGTGGGGAGACCCAGTACTTC
CDR3: CASTRTGGETQYF

size: few
D: TRBD1
V: TRBV12-5
J: TRBJ1-6
DNA: TGTGCTAGTGGTTCCTCCCGGCAGGACAGGAATTCACCCCTCCACTTT
CDR3: CASGSSRQDRNSPLHF

size: -
D: TRBD1
V: TRBV6-1
J: TRBJ1-2
DNA: TGTGCCAGCTGCCGGACAGGGAGAAGGAATGGCTACACCTTC
CDR3: CASCRTGRRNGYTF

size: once
D: TRBD2
V: TRBV7-2
J: TRBJ2-7
DNA: TGTGCCAGCAGCTTAACGCTCCTAGCGGGGGGGTATTACGAGCAGTACTTC
CDR3: CASSLTLLAGGYYEQYF

size: -
D: -
V: TRBV6-5
J: TRBJ2-7
DNA: TGTGCCAGCACTCCTACAGGGAGCGACGAGCAGTACTTC
CDR3: CASTPTGSDEQYF

size: -
D: -
V: TRBV5-1
J: TRBJ1-2
DNA: TGCGCCAGCAGCTTGGGTGAACAGGGCCGTTATGGCTACACCTTC
CDR3: CASSLGEQGRYGYTF

size: -
D: TRBD1
V: TRBV9
J: TRBJ2-3
DNA: TGTGCCAGCAGCGTCCGACAGGGCGCGTACGCAGATACGCAGTATTTT
CDR3: CASSVRQGAYADTQYF

size: -
D: -
V: TRBV6-5
J: TRBJ2-1
DNA: TGTGCCAGCTCTCCTATCAATCAGTACAATGAGCAGTTCTTC
CDR3: CASSPINQYNEQFF

size: -
D: TRBD2
V: TRBV28
J: TRBJ2-7
DNA: TGTGCCAGCAGTTTAGCCCTCGGGGGGAAAGTGAACGAGCAGTACTTC
CDR3: CASSLALGGKVNEQYF

size: once
D: TRBD1
V: TRBV19
J: TRBJ1-2
DNA: TGTGCCAGTAGTATAGGACTGGACAGGGGATTCTATGGCTACACCTTC
CDR3: CASSIGLDRGFYGYTF

size: once
D: -
V: TRBV29-1
J: TRBJ2-5
DNA: TGCAGCGTTACAAAGGTAAGGGCCAGCGCGCGAGAGACCCAGTACTTC
CDR3: CSVTKVRASARETQYF

size: -
D: -
V: TRBV18
J: TRBJ2-3
DNA: TGTGCCAGCTCATTGGTAGCGGTTAGCACAGATACGCAGTATTTT
CDR3: CASSLVAVSTDTQYF

size: few
D: TRBD1
V: TRBV27
J: TRBJ2-7
DNA: TGTGCCAGCAGTATGGGACAGAACTACGAGCAGTACTTC
CDR3: CASSMGQNYEQYF

size: medium-sized
D: -
V: TRBV5-4
J: TRBJ2-7
DNA: TGTGCCAGCAGCTGGGGACAAACGAGCTCCTACGAGCAGTACTTC
CDR3: CASSWGQTSSYEQYF

size: -
D: -
V: TRBV18
J: TRBJ1-1
DNA: TGTGCCAGCTCTCCCGATTCTGCAAGCACTGAAGCTTTCTTT
CDR3: CASSPDSASTEAFF

size: -
D: -
V: TRBV6-5
J: TRBJ1-4
DNA: TGTGCCAGCAGCCTAGAACGGCATGAAAAACTGTTTTTT
CDR3: CASSLERHEKLFF

size: -
D: TRBD2
V: TRBV29-1
J: TRBJ2-1
DNA: TGCAGCGCCATACCCCAGCTCGGGGGGGGGCAGTTCTTC
CDR3: CSAIPQLGGGQFF

size: -
D: -
V: TRBV7-2
J: TRBJ2-1
DNA: TGTGCCAGCAGCTCTTACTTGTACAATGAGCAGTTCTTC
CDR3: CASSSYLYNEQFF

size: -
D: TRBD1
V: TRBV11-2
J: TRBJ2-2
DNA: TGTGCCAGCAGCTTAGTTTTTGGGACAGATTCGAACACCGGGGAGCTGTTTTTT
CDR3: CASSLVFGTDSNTGELFF

size: -
D: TRBD2
V: TRBV7-2
J: TRBJ2-7
DNA: TGTGCCAGCAGCTTAGCGCTTTTGCGGGAGCGGGGCGAGCAGTACTTC
CDR3: CASSLALLRERGEQYF

size: -
D: -
V: TRBV5-6
J: TRBJ2-3
DNA: TGTGCCAGCAGCGGGAGTCCGACAGGAGATACGCAGTATTTT
CDR3: CASSGSPTGDTQYF

size: -
D: TRBD1
V: TRBV7-9
J: TRBJ1-1
DNA: TGTGCCAGCAGCTTAGGCCAGGGGGGGATCGCTTTCTTT
CDR3: CASSLGQGGIAFF

size: few
D: -
V: TRBV18
J: TRBJ1-5
DNA: TGTGCCAGCTCACCAACTACGGGCAATCAGCCCCAGCATTTT
CDR3: CASSPTTGNQPQHF

size: -
D: TRBD2
V: TRBV28
J: TRBJ2-7
DNA: TGTGCCAGCAGGCCGCTAGCGGGAGGACGCTACGAGCAGTACTTC
CDR3: CASRPLAGGRYEQYF

size: few
D: TRBD1
V: TRBV5-6
J: TRBJ1-1
DNA: TGTGCCAGCAGCGTACAGGGGGCCTGGAACACTGAAGCTTTCTTT
CDR3: CASSVQGAWNTEAFF

size: few
D: -
V: TRBV11-3
J: TRBJ2-2
DNA: TGTGCCAGCAGCTTAGATGAGTCCCGGGAGCTGTTTTTT
CDR3: CASSLDESRELFF

size: -
D: TRBD1
V: TRBV28
J: TRBJ1-2
DNA: TGTGCCAGCAGTTTAAGCGGGCAGGGGGTAAACTATGGCTACACCTTC
CDR3: CASSLSGQGVNYGYTF

size: -
D: TRBD1
V: TRBV6-5
J: TRBJ2-7
DNA: TGTGCCAGCACCCCAGGGGGAAGCTACGAGCAGTACTTC
CDR3: CASTPGGSYEQYF

size: -
D: TRBD2
V: TRBV9
J: TRBJ2-7
DNA: TGTGCCAGCAGCGCTAGACTAGCGACCGAGCAGTACTTC
CDR3: CASSARLATEQYF

size: -
D: -
V: TRBV11-2
J: TRBJ2-7
DNA: TGTGCCAGCAGCACCCACTGGGACTTGGAGAGCTCCTACGAGCAGTACTTC
CDR3: CASSTHWDLESSYEQYF